The 10 T cell receptor beta chains presented below share a single source sample, sequenced in a study of T cells in Graves' hyperthyroidism and ophthalmopathy. Using RNA transcripts as the source, TCR beta CDR3 regions were amplified. A set of HTBI primers served as the primers for a first-round RT-PCR of the TCR CDR3. TCRdb re-derived calls from the multiplex PCR reads in MiXCR, one entry per CDR3 protein. The sample lists a few hundred thousand distinct CDR3 sequences, around 16% occurring once. The specimen was blood. The receptors were gathered from a woman aged 30 to 39 with Graves' hyperthyroidism.

The DNA for the CDR3 is TGTGCCAGCAGCCTAGAGTCGAATAGCATCTACGAGCAGTACTTC. This codes for CASSLESNSIYEQYF. The chain links TRBV3-1 to TRBJ2-7; unclear D gene. CDR1 and CDR2 from the germline V gene are LGHDT and YNNKEL (reference sequence). Deletions cut 4 bases from V and 3 bases from J, with 16 bases between. CDR3 length: 15 residues.

This clonotype came up many times. The genes are TRBV3-1 and TRBJ2-1; D gene unclear. Germline V gene lookup returns CDR1 LGHDT and CDR2 YNNKEL (reference sequence). There are 13 residues in the CDR3. V lost 5 bases to trimming and J lost 6 bases, with 11 bases between them. The CDR3 sequence is CASSGSTRNEQFF. DNA of the CDR3: TGTGCCAGCAGCGGGTCGACGCGCAATGAGCAGTTCTTC.

This clonotype was recorded at least ten times. This chain links TRBV11-2 with TRBJ1-3; D call uncertain. This CDR3 spans 16 amino acids. CDR1 is SGHAT and CDR2 is FQNNGV in the germline V gene. Trimming stripped 3 bases from V and 6 bases from J, with 18 bases between. CDR3 DNA: TGTGCCAGCAGCTTGTTTAATACCGGACCCGCAAACACCATATATTTT. Amino acid sequence: CASSLFNTGPANTIYF.

The sample holds a few counts of this clonotype. The chain uses TRBV7-6 and TRBJ1-3; 8 bases map to TRBD1. The CDR3 has 15 amino acids. Unmatched junction bases numbered 1, after V lost 1 base and J lost 2 bases. Germline CDR1 is SGHVS and CDR2 is FNYEAQ. For the CDR3, the DNA is TGTGCCAGCAGCTTAGAGACAGGGGCTGGAAACACCATATATTTT. Protein sequence: CASSLETGAGNTIYF.

The chain combines TRBV29-1 with TRBJ2-1; the D call may be TRBD1 or TRBD2 (5 bases each). CDR3 length equals 12 residues. CDR1 and CDR2 (germline): SQVTM, ANQGSEA. V was trimmed by 2 bases and J by 8 bases, leaving 10 bases between them. DNA for the CDR3: TGCAGCGTTGAATTACGGGGCGATGAGCAGTTCTTC. Protein: CSVELRGDEQFF.

Many counts were recorded for this clonotype. The chain is built from TRBV3-1 and TRBJ2-3; 10 bases agree with TRBD2. Germline V gene data show CDR1 as LGHDT and CDR2 as YNNKEL (reference sequence). The CDR3 runs to 14 residues. After removal of 6 bases from V and 10 bases from J, the junction contained 10 bases not matched to a gene. The DNA for the CDR3 is TGTGCCAGCAGTCAGGCCCCGGGGACTAGCGCGCAGTATTTT. Protein: CASSQAPGTSAQYF.

This clonotype was counted many times. V gene TRBV28 combines with J gene TRBJ2-1; TRBD1 agrees at 10 bases. V was pared by 8 bases and J by 5 bases, with 6 bases of the junction left unmatched. This CDR3 region has 14 residues. Germline CDR1 MDHEN, CDR2 SYDVKM. CDR3 protein: CASAGTGDNNEQFF. The CDR3 bases are TGTGCCAGCGCCGGGACAGGGGACAACAATGAGCAGTTCTTC.

This clonotype has ten or more counts. The chain couples TRBV30 to TRBJ1-5; no firm D call. The CDR3 contains 13 residues. Trimming removed 0 bases at V and 1 base at J, with 4 bases between. Germline V CDR1 and CDR2: GTSNPN, SVGIG (reference sequence). CDR3 coding DNA: TGTGCCTGGAGTGTAGCCAGCAATCAGCCCCAGCATTTT. Residues: CAWSVASNQPQHF.

In this sample, this clonotype turned up many times. The chain combines TRBV4-3 with TRBJ1-6; no firm D call. The CDR3 runs to 13 residues. Trimming cost V 2 bases and J 6 bases, with 5 bases left between them. Per the germline V gene, CDR1 is LGHNA and CDR2 is YSLEER. The CDR3 bases are TGCGCCAGCAGCCAAACGCGTAATTCACCCCTCCACTTT. It yields the protein CASSQTRNSPLHF.

This clonotype was detected only a few times. This sequence joins TRBV10-2 and TRBJ2-7, with D perhaps matching TRBD2 (7 bases). The CDR3 contains 13 residues. The germline V and J ends were trimmed by 6 bases and 5 bases, with 14 bases remaining between them. Germline V gene data show CDR1 as WSHSY and CDR2 as SAAADI. CDR3 region: CASSLRGGHEQYF. CDR3 DNA: TGCGCCAGCAGCCTAAGGGGGGGCCACGAGCAGTACTTC.